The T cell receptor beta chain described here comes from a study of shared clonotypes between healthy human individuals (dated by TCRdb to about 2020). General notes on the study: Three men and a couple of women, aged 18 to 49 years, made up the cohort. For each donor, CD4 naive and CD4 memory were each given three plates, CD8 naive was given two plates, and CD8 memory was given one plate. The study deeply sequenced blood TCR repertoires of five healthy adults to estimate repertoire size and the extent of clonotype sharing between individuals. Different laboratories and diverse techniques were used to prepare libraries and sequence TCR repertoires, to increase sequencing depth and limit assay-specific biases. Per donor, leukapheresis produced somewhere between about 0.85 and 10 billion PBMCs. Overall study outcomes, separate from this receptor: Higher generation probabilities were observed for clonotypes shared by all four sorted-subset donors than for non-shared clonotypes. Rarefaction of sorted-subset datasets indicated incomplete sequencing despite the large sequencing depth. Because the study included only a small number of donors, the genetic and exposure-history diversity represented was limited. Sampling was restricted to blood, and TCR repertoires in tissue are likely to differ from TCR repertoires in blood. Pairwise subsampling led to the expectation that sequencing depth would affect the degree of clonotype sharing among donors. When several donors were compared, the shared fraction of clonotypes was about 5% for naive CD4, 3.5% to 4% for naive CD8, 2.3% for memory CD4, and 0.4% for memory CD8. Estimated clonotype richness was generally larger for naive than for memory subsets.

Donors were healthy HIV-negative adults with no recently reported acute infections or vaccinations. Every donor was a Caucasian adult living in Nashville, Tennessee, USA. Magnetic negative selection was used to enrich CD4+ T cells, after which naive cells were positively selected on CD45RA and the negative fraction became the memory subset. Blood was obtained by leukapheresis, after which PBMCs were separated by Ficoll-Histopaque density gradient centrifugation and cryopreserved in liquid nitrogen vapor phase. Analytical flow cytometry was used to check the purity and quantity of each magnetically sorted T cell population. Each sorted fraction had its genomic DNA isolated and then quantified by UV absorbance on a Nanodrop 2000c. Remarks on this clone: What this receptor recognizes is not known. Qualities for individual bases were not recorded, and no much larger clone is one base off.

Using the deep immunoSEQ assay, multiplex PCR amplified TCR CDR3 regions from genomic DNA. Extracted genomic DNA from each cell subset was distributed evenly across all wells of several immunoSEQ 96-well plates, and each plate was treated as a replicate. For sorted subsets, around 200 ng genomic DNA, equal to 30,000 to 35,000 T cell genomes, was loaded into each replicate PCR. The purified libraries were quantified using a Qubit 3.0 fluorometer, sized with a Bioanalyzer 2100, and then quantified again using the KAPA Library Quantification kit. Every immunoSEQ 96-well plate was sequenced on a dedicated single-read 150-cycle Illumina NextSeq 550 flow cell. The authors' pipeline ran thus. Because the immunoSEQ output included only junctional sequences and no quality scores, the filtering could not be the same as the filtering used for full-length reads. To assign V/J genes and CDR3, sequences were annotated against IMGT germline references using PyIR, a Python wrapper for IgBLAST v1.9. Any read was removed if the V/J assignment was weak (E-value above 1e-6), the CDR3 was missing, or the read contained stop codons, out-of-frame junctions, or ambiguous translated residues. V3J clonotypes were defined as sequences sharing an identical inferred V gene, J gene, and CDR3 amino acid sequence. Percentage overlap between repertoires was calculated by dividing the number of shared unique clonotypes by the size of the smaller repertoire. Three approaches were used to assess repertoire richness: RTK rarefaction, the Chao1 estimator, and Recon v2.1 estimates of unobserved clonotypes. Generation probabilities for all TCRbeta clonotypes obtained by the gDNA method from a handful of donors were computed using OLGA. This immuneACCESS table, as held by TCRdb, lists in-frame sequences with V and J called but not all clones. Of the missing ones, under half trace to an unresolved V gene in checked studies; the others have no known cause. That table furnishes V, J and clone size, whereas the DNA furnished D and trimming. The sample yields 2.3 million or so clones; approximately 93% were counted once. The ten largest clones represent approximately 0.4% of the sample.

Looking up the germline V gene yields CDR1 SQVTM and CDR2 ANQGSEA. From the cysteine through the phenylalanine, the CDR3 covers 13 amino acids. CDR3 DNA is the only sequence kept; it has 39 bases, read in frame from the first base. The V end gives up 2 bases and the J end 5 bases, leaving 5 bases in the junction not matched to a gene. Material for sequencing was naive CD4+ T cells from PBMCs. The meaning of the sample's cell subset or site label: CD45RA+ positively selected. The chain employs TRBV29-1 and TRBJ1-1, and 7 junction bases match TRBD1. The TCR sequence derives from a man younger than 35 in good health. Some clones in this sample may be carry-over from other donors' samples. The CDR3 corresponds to CSVERQGSTEAFF. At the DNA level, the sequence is TGCAGCGTTGAAAGACAGGGAAGTACTGAAGCTTTCTTT. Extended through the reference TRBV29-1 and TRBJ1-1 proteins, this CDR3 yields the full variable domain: SAVISQKPSRDICQRGTSLTIQCQVDSQVTMMFWYRQQPGQSLTLIATANQGSEATYESGFVIDKFPISRPNLTFSTLTVSNMSPEDSSIYLCSVERQGSTEAFFGQGTRLTVV.